This T cell receptor (beta chain) stems from a study of glioma-infiltrating T cells after dendritic cell vaccination. In the study overall: Between about 2002 and 2012, patients got autologous tumor lysate-pulsed dendritic cell vaccines. Study-wide points: Few patients contributed both blood and tumor specimens.

Amplification used 60 V beta primers and 13 J beta primers. Method: immunoSEQ multiplex PCR; TCRdb's copy keeps in-frame clones and lacks some. The table shows about 92,000 clones, with 85% to 90% occurring only once. The CDR3 has 20 residues. J was trimmed by 5 bases and V by 2 bases; bases with no gene match: 20. Germline CDR1 is LNHDA and CDR2 is SQIVND (reference sequence). Only patients with spare fresh-frozen tumor and over two years of follow-up were included. Concerning this clone: What it recognizes is unknown.

The gene calls are TRBV19 and TRBJ1-5, with 8 positions matching TRBD1. This clonotype originated in a human donor with glioblastoma. Material: blood, obtained before dendritic cell vaccination. The CDR3 loop reads CASSIYSDRAYSTLYQPQHF. DNA of the CDR3: TGTGCCAGTAGTATATATTCGGACAGGGCGTACTCAACACTTTATCAGCCCCAGCATTTT.